These 27 T cell receptor beta chains share one sample of origin, sequenced in a study of blood T cells in healthy people across ages. The authors ran a second PCR of roughly 6 to 12 cycles using a sample-barcoded 5' primer and a J-beta primer mix. From the 5' RACE reads, TCRdb called clonotypes with MiXCR, one entry per CDR3 protein. The data contain over a million distinct CDR3 sequences, approximately 40% of them singletons. Sequencing was carried out using blood. These receptors were obtained from a woman under 30 in good health.

This clonotype was seen only a few times. V is TRBV12-3 or TRBV12-4 and J is TRBJ1-2; D is uncertain. There are 16 residues in the CDR3. Trimming pared 3 bases from V and 3 bases from J, leaving 17 bases between. CDR3 bases: TGTGCCAGCAGTTTGAGGCGCCTAAGGGCTCACTATGGCTACACCTTC. It translates to CASSLRRLRAHYGYTF.

This clonotype appeared a few times. The chain links TRBV7-9 to TRBJ1-1; 8 positions agree with TRBD1. This CDR3 comprises 13 residues. Germline CDR1 is SEHNR and CDR2 is FQNEAQ (reference sequence). Trimming took 0 bases from V and 8 from J; bases not matched to a gene: 2. The CDR3 spells CASSLAHRGEAFF. In DNA form, the CDR3 reads TGTGCCAGCAGCTTAGCCCACAGGGGGGAAGCTTTCTTT. The full variable domain, its missing parts supplied by reference TRBV7-9 and TRBJ1-1, is DTGVSQNPRHKITKRGQNVTFRCDPISEHNRLYWYRQTLGQGPEFLTYFQNEAQLEKSRLLSDRFSAERPKGSFSTLEIQRTEQGDSAMYLCASSLAHRGEAFFGQGTRLTVV.

This rearrangement joins TRBV20-1 to TRBJ2-4; D is unclear. Gene TRBJ2-7 matches the end of the DNA better, so the J call may be wrong. From germline, CDR1 is DFQATT and CDR2 SNEGSKA (reference sequence). This CDR3 comprises 12 residues. The CDR3 DNA sequence: TGCAGTGCTAGATACCCGGGCCGCGAGCAGTACTTC. As protein: CSARYPGREQYF.

The V gene is TRBV7-9, the J gene TRBJ1-2, with TRBD1 as a possible D gene (6 bases). The CDR3 sequence is 12 residues long. CDR1 and CDR2 (germline): SEHNR, FQNEAQ (reference sequence). V was shortened by 11 bases and J by 5 bases, with 15 bases between the two germline ends. In DNA form, the CDR3 reads TGTGCCGCGACAGGACAAGGGTATGGCTACACCTTC. Its translation: CAATGQGYGYTF.

This rearrangement joins TRBV6-6 to TRBJ2-7; no reliable D call. The CDR3 is 14 residues long. Germline loops: CDR1 MNHNY, CDR2 SVGAGI (reference sequence). The ends were cut back, 0 bases at V and 0 bases at J, with 6 bases in the middle. The CDR3 bases are TGTGCCAGCAGTTACTCAACCAGCTCCTACGAGCAGTACTTC. This codes for CASSYSTSSYEQYF.

This clonotype has a handful of counts. This sequence joins TRBV7-9 and TRBJ1-2, with D perhaps TRBD1 (5 bases). The CDR3 contains 12 residues. The V end lost 11 bases, the J end lost 3 bases, and 13 bases lay between the germline ends. Looked up from germline, CDR1 is SEHNR and CDR2 is FQNEAQ (reference sequence). This CDR3 is CAGSRADYGYTF. The CDR3 DNA is TGTGCCGGAAGCAGGGCTGACTATGGCTACACCTTC.

This chain joins TRBV25-1 and TRBJ2-1, with TRBD1 matching over 11 bases. The CDR3 consists of 15 residues. Germline lookup yields CDR1 MGHDK and CDR2 SYGVNS. V gave up 8 bases and J gave up 4 bases; unmatched junction bases: 7. The CDR3 region is CASFTGTGGYNEQFF. The CDR3, as DNA: TGTGCCAGCTTCACCGGGACAGGGGGATACAATGAGCAGTTCTTC.

This chain uses TRBV5-6 with TRBJ2-1; D may be TRBD1 or TRBD2 (7 bases each). Trimming stripped 0 bases from V and 1 base from J, with 11 bases between. The CDR3 is 16 amino acids. Germline CDR1 and CDR2: SGHDT and YYEEEE. CDR3 region: CASSLGQGGSYNEQFF. Written as DNA, the CDR3 is TGTGCCAGCAGCTTGGGGCAGGGGGGGTCCTACAATGAGCAGTTCTTC.

The chain carries TRBV19 and TRBJ2-7; 9 nucleotides line up with TRBD1. V dropped 6 bases and J dropped 2; count of bases not matched to a gene: 8. CDR1 LNHDA and CDR2 SQIVND come from the germline V gene (reference sequence). The CDR3 totals 15 residues. The CDR3 region is CASSGPGQGTYEQYF. The CDR3 DNA follows: TGTGCCAGTAGCGGCCCGGGACAGGGTACCTACGAGCAGTACTTC.

This chain links TRBV5-1 with TRBJ1-5; 7 nucleotides agree with TRBD1. J lost 5 bases, V lost 0 bases, and 8 bases had no gene match. This CDR3 has 16 amino acids. Per germline, CDR1 SGHRS and CDR2 YFSETQ. The CDR3 sequence is CASSLGPGGVYQPQHF. The CDR3 DNA is TGCGCCAGCAGCTTGGGTCCAGGGGGAGTTTATCAGCCCCAGCATTTT.

The chain employs TRBV11-2 and TRBJ2-2; TRBD1 is a possible D gene (5 bases). The CDR3 runs to 18 residues. Deletions cut 2 bases from V and 0 bases from J, with 16 bases between. Germline V gene sequence: CDR1 SGHAT, CDR2 FQNNGV. The CDR3 region is CASSLITSDIANTGELFF. The CDR3 nucleotides are TGTGCCAGCAGCTTAATCACGTCGGACATCGCGAACACCGGGGAGCTGTTTTTT. The full variable domain, completed using reference TRBV11-2 and TRBJ2-2, is EAGVAQSPRYKIIEKRQSVAFWCNPISGHATLYWYQQILGQGPKLLIQFQNNGVVDDSQLPKDRFSAERLKGVDSTLKIQPAKLEDSAVYLCASSLITSDIANTGELFFGEGSRLTVL.

The V call is TRBV6-5, the J call TRBJ1-4; D is possibly TRBD1 (5 bases). Germline V gives CDR1 MNHEY, CDR2 SVGAGI. V lost 4 bases, J lost 4 bases, and 10 bases lay in between. CDR3 length equals 14 residues. The CDR3: CASSWGIGNEKLFF. In nucleotides, the CDR3 is TGTGCCAGCAGTTGGGGCATTGGTAATGAAAAACTGTTTTTT.

The CDR3 spells CASSPGRLAGGDTQYF. In DNA, the CDR3 is TGTGCCAGCAGCCCGGGGAGACTAGCGGGAGGAGATACGCAGTATTTT. The chain is built from TRBV9 and TRBJ2-3; TRBD2 matches 13 bases. Germline V gives CDR1 SGDLS, CDR2 YYNGEE. V shed 4 bases, J shed 5 bases, and the junction held 7 bases outside the gene matches. This CDR3 region has 16 residues.

This clonotype was recorded a few times. This rearrangement joins TRBV25-1 to TRBJ1-2; D not certain. V was pared by 0 bases and J by 7 bases, with 9 bases between. Germline V gives CDR1 MGHDK, CDR2 SYGVNS. CDR3 length equals 13 residues. In DNA form, the CDR3 reads TGTGCCAGCAGTGAATATATAGGTGGTGGCTACACCTTC. This gives the protein CASSEYIGGGYTF.

The chain uses TRBV20-1 and TRBJ2-1; D gene unclear. The J call is uncertain, as TRBJ2-7 better fits the DNA end. The CDR3 contains 14 residues. Germline values: CDR1 DFQATT, CDR2 SNEGSKA (reference sequence). The CDR3, as DNA: TGCAGTGCGGCCCACTCGAGTCCCTACAATGAGCAGTACTTC. It encodes CSAAHSSPYNEQYF.

This sequence joins TRBV2 and TRBJ2-5; maybe TRBD2 (5 bases). The V gene lost 3 bases and the J gene lost 2 bases, with 13 bases spanning the gap. The germline CDR1 and CDR2 sequences are SNHLY and FYNNEI. The CDR3 consists of 15 residues. The CDR3 DNA is TGTGCCAGCAGTGACCTAGCAGCGAAGCAAGAGACCCAGTACTTC. Protein product: CASSDLAAKQETQYF.

The rearrangement links TRBV4-1 to TRBJ1-2; possible D gene TRBD1, 6 bases. Germline values: CDR1 MGHRA, CDR2 YSYEKL. The CDR3 spans 13 residues. V lost 3 bases, J lost 3 bases, and 8 bases lay in between. The CDR3 bases are TGCGCCAGCAGCCAGAGGGGGGACTATGGCTACACCTTC. Translating gives CASSQRGDYGYTF.

This clonotype was detected only a few times. This chain connects TRBV4-1 to TRBJ2-5, with D perhaps given as TRBD1 or TRBD2 (6 bases each). Germline V lookup: CDR1 MGHRA, CDR2 YSYEKL. CDR3 length: 16 amino acids. The ends were cut back, 3 bases at V and 5 bases at J, with 19 bases in the middle. The CDR3 nucleotides read TGCGCCAGCAGCCACGTTAGGGGGGCAGGGGATGAGACCCAGTACTTC. This sequence encodes CASSHVRGAGDETQYF.

The V and J genes are TRBV15 and TRBJ2-5, with D possibly called TRBD1 or TRBD2 (6 bases each). This CDR3 is built from 16 residues. CDR1 and CDR2 from the germline V gene are LNHNV and YYDKDF (reference sequence). V was pared by 3 bases and J by 5 bases, with 19 bases between. CDR3 sequence: CATSSSRPGARETQYF. In DNA form, the CDR3 reads TGTGCCACCAGCAGCTCCAGGCCGGGGGCACGGGAGACCCAGTACTTC. The whole variable domain, remainder taken from reference TRBV15 and TRBJ2-5, is DAMVIQNPRYQVTQFGKPVTLSCSQTLNHNVMYWYQQKSSQAPKLLFHYYDKDFNNEADTPDNFQSRRPNTSFCFLDIRSPGLGDTAMYLCATSSSRPGARETQYFGPGTRLLVL.

This clonotype was detected only a few times. The chain carries TRBV7-9 and TRBJ2-1; no reliable D call. Germline V gene lookup returns CDR1 SEHNR and CDR2 FQNEAQ (reference sequence). The CDR3 extends over 17 amino acids. V lost 1 base to trimming and J lost 5 bases, with 18 bases between them. The CDR3 loop is CASSLVSRRRAHNEQFF. The CDR3 DNA follows: TGTGCCAGCAGCTTAGTGTCCCGCCGCCGAGCGCACAATGAGCAGTTCTTC.

V usage is TRBV20-1 and J usage is TRBJ1-3; D not certain. Trimming shortened V by 0 bases and J by 0 bases, and 18 bases separated the two germline ends. Germline CDR1 reads DFQATT; CDR2 reads SNEGSKA (reference sequence). The CDR3 spans 18 residues. This chain's CDR3 is CSARDPPSRINSGNTIYF. The CDR3 bases are TGCAGTGCTAGAGATCCCCCTTCTCGGATAAACTCTGGAAACACCATATATTTT.

This chain uses TRBV14 with TRBJ2-7, with TRBD2 identical over 8 bases. V lost 4 bases, J lost 6 bases, and 11 bases stayed unmatched. The CDR3 contains 15 residues. Germline V gene lookup returns CDR1 SGHDN and CDR2 FVKESK. DNA for the CDR3: TGTGCCAGCAGCCCCCTTTCGGGAGGGGTTGTCGAGCAGTACTTC. Its translation is CASSPLSGGVVEQYF. The full variable domain, with the rest looked up from reference TRBV14 and TRBJ2-7, is EAGVTQFPSHSVIEKGQTVTLRCDPISGHDNLYWYRRVMGKEIKFLLHFVKESKQDESGMPNNRFLAERTGGTYSTLKVQPAELEDSGVYFCASSPLSGGVVEQYFGPGTRLTVT.

The chain has TRBV18 and TRBJ2-1; 10 nucleotides agree with TRBD1. The germline V gene encodes CDR1 KGHSH and CDR2 LQKENI. Trimming took 1 base from V and 2 from J; bases not matched to a gene: 5. This CDR3 spans 17 amino acids. The CDR3 region has the DNA TGTGCCAGCTCACCACAGTTCGGACAGGGGGCCTACAATGAGCAGTTCTTC. Translation: CASSPQFGQGAYNEQFF.

In this sample, this clonotype turned up many times. The chain has TRBV3-1 and TRBJ2-5; TRBD1 might be the D (5 bases). Per germline, CDR1 LGHDT and CDR2 YNNKEL (reference sequence). The germline V and J ends were trimmed by 3 bases and 2 bases, with 7 bases remaining between them. This CDR3 is built from 13 residues. The CDR3 DNA reads as TGTGCCAGCAGCCAGACAGTTCAAGAGACCCAGTACTTC. It specifies CASSQTVQETQYF.

A remark on this clonotype: At one end the junction does not follow the germline gene, possibly because of a read error. The J gene is TRBJ2-5, the V gene TRBV5-5, with 12 positions matching TRBD2. Germline lookup yields CDR1 SGHKS and CDR2 YYEKEE (reference sequence). This CDR3 region has 16 residues. This CDR3 reads CANSLVRTSGKETQYF. Written as DNA, the CDR3 is TGTGCCAACAGCTTGGTTCGGACTAGCGGGAAAGAGACCCAGTACTTC.

This chain links TRBV10-3 with TRBJ2-1; 14 positions match TRBD2. The CDR3 covers 15 residues. Trimming cost V 10 bases and J 8 bases; bases outside gene matches: 10. Germline V gene sequence: CDR1 ENHRY, CDR2 SYGVKD. CDR3 region: CASSRLAGGQHEQFF. CDR3 sequence (DNA): TGTGCCAGCAGCCGACTAGCGGGGGGGCAACATGAGCAGTTCTTC.

This clonotype was picked up a small number of times. The chain is built from TRBV20-1 and TRBJ2-7; 8 nucleotides line up with TRBD2. The CDR3 is 13 amino acids. The germline V gene encodes CDR1 DFQATT and CDR2 SNEGSKA (reference sequence). V dropped 6 bases and J dropped 3; count of bases not matched to a gene: 7. DNA for the CDR3: TGCAGTGCCGGCGGGGGGCCACACTACGAGCAGTACTTC. It specifies CSAGGGPHYEQYF.